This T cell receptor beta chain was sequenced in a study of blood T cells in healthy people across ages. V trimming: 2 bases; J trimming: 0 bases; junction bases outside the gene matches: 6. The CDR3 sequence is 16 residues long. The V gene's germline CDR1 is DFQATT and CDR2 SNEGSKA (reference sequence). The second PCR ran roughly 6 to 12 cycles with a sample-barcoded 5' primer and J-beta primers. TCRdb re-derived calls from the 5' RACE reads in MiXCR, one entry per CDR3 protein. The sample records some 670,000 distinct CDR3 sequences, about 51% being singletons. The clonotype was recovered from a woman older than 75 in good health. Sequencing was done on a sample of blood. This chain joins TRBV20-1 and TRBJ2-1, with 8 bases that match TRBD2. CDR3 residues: CSARTSGRSSYNEQFF. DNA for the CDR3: TGCAGTGCTAGAACTAGCGGACGAAGCTCCTACAATGAGCAGTTCTTC.